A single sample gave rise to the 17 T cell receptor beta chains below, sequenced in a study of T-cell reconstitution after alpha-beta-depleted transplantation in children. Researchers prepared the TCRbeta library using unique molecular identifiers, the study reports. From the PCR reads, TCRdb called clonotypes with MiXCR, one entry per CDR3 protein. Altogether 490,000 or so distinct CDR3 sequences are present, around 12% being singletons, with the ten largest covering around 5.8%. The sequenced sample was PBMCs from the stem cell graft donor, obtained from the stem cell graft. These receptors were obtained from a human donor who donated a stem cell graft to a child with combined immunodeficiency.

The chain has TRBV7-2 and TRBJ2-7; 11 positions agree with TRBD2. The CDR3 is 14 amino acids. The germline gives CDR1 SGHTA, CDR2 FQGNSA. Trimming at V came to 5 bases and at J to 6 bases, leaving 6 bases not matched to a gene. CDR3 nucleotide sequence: TGTGCCAGCAGCCTAACTAGCGGGAGAACCGAGCAGTACTTC. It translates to CASSLTSGRTEQYF.

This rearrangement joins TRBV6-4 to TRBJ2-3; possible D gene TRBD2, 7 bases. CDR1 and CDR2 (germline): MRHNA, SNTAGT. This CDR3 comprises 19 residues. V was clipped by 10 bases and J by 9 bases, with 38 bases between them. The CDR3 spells CATSANARGPIARPETQYF. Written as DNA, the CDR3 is TGTGCCACCTCCGCGAATGCGCGGGGGCCAATCGCACGACCGGAAACGCAGTATTTT.

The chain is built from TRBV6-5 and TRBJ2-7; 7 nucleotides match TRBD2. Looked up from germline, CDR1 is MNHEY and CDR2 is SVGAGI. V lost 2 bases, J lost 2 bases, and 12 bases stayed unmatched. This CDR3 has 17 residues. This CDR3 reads CASSYEAPAGDPYEQYF. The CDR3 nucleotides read TGTGCCAGCAGTTACGAGGCGCCGGCGGGGGACCCCTACGAGCAGTACTTC.

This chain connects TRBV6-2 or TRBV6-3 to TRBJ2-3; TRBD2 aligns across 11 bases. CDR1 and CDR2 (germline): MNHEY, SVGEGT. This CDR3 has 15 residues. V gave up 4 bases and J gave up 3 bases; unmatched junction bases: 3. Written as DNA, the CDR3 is TGTGCCAGCAGTTCCCGACTAGCGGGAACAGATACGCAGTATTTT. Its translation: CASSSRLAGTDTQYF.

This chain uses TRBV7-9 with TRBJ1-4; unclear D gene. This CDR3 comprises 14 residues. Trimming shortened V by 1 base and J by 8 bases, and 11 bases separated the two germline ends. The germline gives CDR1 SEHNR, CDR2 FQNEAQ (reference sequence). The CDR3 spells CASSLGTLGEKLFF. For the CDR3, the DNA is TGTGCCAGCAGCTTAGGCACGTTGGGGGAAAAACTGTTTTTT.

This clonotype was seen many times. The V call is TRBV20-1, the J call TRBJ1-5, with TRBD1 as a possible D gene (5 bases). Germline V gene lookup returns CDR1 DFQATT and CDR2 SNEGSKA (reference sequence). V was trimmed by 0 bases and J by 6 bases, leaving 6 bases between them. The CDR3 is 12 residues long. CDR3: CSARDQGQPQHF. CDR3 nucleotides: TGCAGTGCTAGAGATCAGGGTCAGCCCCAGCATTTT.

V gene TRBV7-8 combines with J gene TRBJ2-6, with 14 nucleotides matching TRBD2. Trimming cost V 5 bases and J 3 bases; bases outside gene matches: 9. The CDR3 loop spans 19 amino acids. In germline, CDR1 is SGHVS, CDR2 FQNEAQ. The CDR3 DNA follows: TGTGCCAGCAGCACCCCGGGACTAGCGGGAGCAAGTGGGGCCAACGTCCTGACTTTC. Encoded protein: CASSTPGLAGASGANVLTF.

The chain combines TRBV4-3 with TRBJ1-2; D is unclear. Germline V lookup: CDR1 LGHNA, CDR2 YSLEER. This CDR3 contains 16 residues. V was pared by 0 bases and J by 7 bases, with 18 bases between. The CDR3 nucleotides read TGCGCCAGCAGCCAAGATCTGGCACCTAGGACCCTTGGCTACACCTTC. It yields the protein CASSQDLAPRTLGYTF.

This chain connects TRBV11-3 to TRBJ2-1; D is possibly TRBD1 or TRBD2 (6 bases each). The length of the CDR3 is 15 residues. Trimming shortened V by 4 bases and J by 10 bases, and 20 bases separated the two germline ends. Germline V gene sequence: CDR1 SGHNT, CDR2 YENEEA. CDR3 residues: CASSSGGAGEWEQFF. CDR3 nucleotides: TGTGCCAGCAGCTCCGGGGGAGCAGGGGAATGGGAGCAGTTCTTC.

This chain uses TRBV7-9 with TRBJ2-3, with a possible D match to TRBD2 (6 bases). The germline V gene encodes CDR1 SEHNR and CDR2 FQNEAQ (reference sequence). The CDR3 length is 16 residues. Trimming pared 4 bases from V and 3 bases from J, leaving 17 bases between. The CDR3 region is CASSWLSWGETDTQYF. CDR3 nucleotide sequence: TGTGCCAGCAGCTGGCTCAGTTGGGGGGAAACAGATACGCAGTATTTT.

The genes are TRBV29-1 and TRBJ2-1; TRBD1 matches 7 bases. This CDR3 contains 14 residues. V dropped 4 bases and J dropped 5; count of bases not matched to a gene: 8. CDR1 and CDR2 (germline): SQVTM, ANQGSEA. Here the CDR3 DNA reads TGCAGCGTTGTCGACAGGGTGAAACACAATGAGCAGTTCTTC. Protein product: CSVVDRVKHNEQFF.

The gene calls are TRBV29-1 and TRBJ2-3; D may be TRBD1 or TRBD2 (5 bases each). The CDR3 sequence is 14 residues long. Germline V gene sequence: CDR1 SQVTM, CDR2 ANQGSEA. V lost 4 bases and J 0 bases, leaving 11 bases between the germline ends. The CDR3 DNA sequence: TGCAGCGTTGCCGGGGCATCTAGCACAGATACGCAGTATTTT. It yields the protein CSVAGASSTDTQYF.

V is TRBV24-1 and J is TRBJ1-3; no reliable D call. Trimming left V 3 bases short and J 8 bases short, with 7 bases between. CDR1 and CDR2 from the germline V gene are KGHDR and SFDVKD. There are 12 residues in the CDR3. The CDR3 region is CATSDRGYTIYF. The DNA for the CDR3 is TGTGCCACCAGTGATCGGGGTTACACCATATATTTT.

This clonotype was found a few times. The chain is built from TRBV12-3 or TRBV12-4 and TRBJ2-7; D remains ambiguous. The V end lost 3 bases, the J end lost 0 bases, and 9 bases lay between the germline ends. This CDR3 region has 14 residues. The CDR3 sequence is CASSFFGYSYEQYF. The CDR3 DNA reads TGTGCCAGCAGTTTTTTTGGCTACTCCTACGAGCAGTACTTC.

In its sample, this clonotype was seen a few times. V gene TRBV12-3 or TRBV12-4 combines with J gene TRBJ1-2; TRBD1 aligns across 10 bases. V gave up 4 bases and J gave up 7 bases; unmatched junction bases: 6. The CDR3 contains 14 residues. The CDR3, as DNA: TGTGCCAGCAGTTCCGGGACAGGGGTAGGTGGCTACACCTTC. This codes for CASSSGTGVGGYTF.

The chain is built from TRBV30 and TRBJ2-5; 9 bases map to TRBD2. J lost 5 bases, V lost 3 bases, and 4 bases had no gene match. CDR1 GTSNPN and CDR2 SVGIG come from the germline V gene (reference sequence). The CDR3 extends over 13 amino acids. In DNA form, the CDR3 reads TGTGCCTGGAGCCTAGCGGGGCCGGAGACCCAGTACTTC. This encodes CAWSLAGPETQYF.

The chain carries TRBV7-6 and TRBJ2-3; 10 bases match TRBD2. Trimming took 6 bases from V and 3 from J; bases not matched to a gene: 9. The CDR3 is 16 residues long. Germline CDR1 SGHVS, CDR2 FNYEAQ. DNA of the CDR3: TGTGCCAGCAGGCGGATAGCGGGGGGTGGGACAGATACGCAGTATTTT. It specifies CASRRIAGGGTDTQYF.